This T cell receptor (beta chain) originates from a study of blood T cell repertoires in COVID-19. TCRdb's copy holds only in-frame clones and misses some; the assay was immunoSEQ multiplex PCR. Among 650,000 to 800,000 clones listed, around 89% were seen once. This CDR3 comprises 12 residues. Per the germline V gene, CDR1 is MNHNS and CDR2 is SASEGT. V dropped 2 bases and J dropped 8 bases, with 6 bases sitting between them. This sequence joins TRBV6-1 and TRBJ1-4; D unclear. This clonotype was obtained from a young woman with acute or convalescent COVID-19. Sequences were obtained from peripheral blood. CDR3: CASSETGEKLFF. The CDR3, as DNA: TGTGCCAGCAGTGAAACCGGGGAAAAACTGTTTTTT.